What follows is one T cell receptor beta chain and its context. This clone was seen only once. The target of this receptor is not known. No clone much larger than this one lies a single base away; base qualities are absent. For the CD8 naive samples, CD45RO-negative cells were positively selected for CCR7, yielding a CD45RA+CCR7+ population from which TemRA cells were excluded. Donors were healthy HIV-negative adults with no recently reported acute infections or vaccinations. Every donor was a Caucasian adult residing in Nashville, Tennessee, USA. After blood collection by leukapheresis, PBMCs were isolated using Ficoll-Histopaque density gradient centrifugation and then cryopreserved in the vapor phase of liquid nitrogen. Purity and quantity of every magnetically sorted T cell population were checked by analytical flow cytometry. Genomic DNA was isolated from each sorted fraction and quantified by UV absorbance on a Nanodrop 2000c.

These data belong to a study of shared clonotypes between healthy human individuals (dated by TCRdb to the early 2020s). Study-wide context: A few men and two women, aged 18 to 49 years, made up the cohort. Each donor's leukapheresis produced roughly between about 0.85 and 10 billion PBMCs. Per donor, three plates each were used for CD4 naive and CD4 memory, two for CD8 naive, and one for CD8 memory. Libraries were prepared and TCR repertoires were sequenced by different laboratories using diverse techniques, in order to increase sequencing depth and limit assay-specific biases. The study deeply sequenced blood TCR repertoires of about five healthy adults to estimate repertoire size and the extent of clonotype sharing between individuals. Beyond this particular receptor, the publication reports: Compared with non-shared clonotypes, the clonotypes found in all four sorted-subset donors had higher generation probabilities. When a few donors were compared, the shared fraction of clonotypes was around 5% for naive CD4, 3.5% to 4% for naive CD8, 2% to 2.5% for memory CD4, and around 0.4% for memory CD8. Because the study included a small number of donors, the genetic and exposure-history diversity represented was limited. Larger estimated clonotype richness was generally found for naive subsets than for memory subsets. Even with the large sequencing depth, rarefaction of the sorted-subset datasets indicated that sequencing was incomplete. Sampling was limited to blood, and TCR repertoires in tissue likely differ from TCR repertoires in blood. Pairwise subsampling indicated that sequencing depth was expected to affect the degree of clonotype sharing among donors.

TCR CDR3 regions were amplified from genomic DNA by multiplex PCR using the deep immunoSEQ assay. Extracted genomic DNA from each cell subset was distributed evenly across all wells of several immunoSEQ 96-well plates, and each plate was treated as a replicate. Each replicate PCR for sorted subsets received about 200 ng genomic DNA, equal to tens of thousands of T cell genomes. Purified libraries were measured with a Qubit 3.0 fluorometer, size-checked on a Bioanalyzer 2100, and measured again with the KAPA Library Quantification kit. Every immunoSEQ 96-well plate was sequenced on a dedicated single-read 150-cycle Illumina NextSeq 550 flow cell. In the source study's methods: Because the immunoSEQ output held only junctional sequences and lacked quality scores, the filtering could not match the filtering applied to full-length reads. Sequences were annotated with PyIR, a Python wrapper for IgBLAST v1.9, and V/J genes and CDR3 were assigned using IMGT germline references. Any read was removed if the V/J assignment was weak (E-value above 1e-6), the CDR3 was missing, or the read contained stop codons, out-of-frame junctions, or ambiguous translated residues. V3J clonotypes were defined by identical inferred V gene, J gene, and CDR3 amino acid sequence. Percentage overlap between repertoires was calculated by dividing the number of shared unique clonotypes by the size of the smaller repertoire. Three approaches were used to assess repertoire richness: RTK rarefaction, the Chao1 estimator, and Recon v2.1 estimates of unobserved clonotypes. Generation probabilities were computed with OLGA for all TCRbeta clonotypes obtained by the gDNA method from several donors. This immuneACCESS table, as held by TCRdb, lists in-frame sequences with V and J called but not all clones. Of the missing ones, under half trace to an unresolved V gene in checked studies; the others have no known cause. The DNA was the basis for D and trimming; V, J and clone size are from that table. A total of millions of clones appear in this sample, 85% to 95% of them only once. 0.9% to 1.4% of the sample comes from the top ten.

The cysteine opens and the phenylalanine closes a CDR3 of 11 amino acids. Just CDR3 DNA is preserved here, 33 bases in frame from base 1. The germline V gene (reference sequence) sets CDR1 to PRHDT and CDR2 to FYEKMQ. Trimming at the junction amounts to 1 base on V and 7 bases on J, and the germline ends lie 4 bases apart. This chain is built from TRBV13 and TRBJ1-2; the D gene cannot be named for sure. The specimen was naive CD8+ T cells sorted from blood. Sample cell subset or site, as interpreted from the label and publication: CD45RA+CCR7+. The receptor's source is a young man in good health. Read as DNA, the sequence is TGTGCCAGCAGCTTAGAGGCTGGCTACACCTTC. Its protein product is CASSLEAGYTF.